This TCR beta chain was observed in a study of T cell responses to AZD1222 COVID-19 vaccine. Findings and limits, study-wide: Sampling that yielded the repertoires occurred only after the peak T cell response. Per reports, nearly half of all spike-specific TCRs target regions that are unmutated in variants. Only 5 or 6 people who got AZD1222 tested seropositive at baseline.

The CDR3 has 15 residues. The V end was cut by 2 bases, the J end by 6 bases, with 14 bases between. The germline V gene has CDR1 LNHDA and CDR2 SQIVND (reference sequence). Comments on this clone: What it binds is not known.

Generated by immunoSEQ multiplex PCR, the TCRdb table keeps only in-frame clones and is missing some. The top ten hold approximately 1.3% of the sample, which has 65,000 to 80,000 clones, about four fifths seen once. Pooling of second doses given at about 4 or about 12 weeks was done. V and J are TRBV19 and TRBJ2-1, with D possibly TRBD2 on 6 matching bases. This TCR came from an adult who received the AZD1222 COVID-19 vaccine. This material consisted of peripheral blood, taken 28 days after the second AZD1222 dose. The CDR3 region is CASSISPSVGNEQFF. The CDR3 nucleotides are TGTGCCAGTAGTATATCCCCTAGCGTCGGCAATGAGCAGTTCTTC.